This TCR beta chain was obtained from a study of prognosis after radiotherapy for stage I lung cancer. This clonotype has a count of ten or more. The length of the CDR3 is 16 residues. V shed 2 bases and J shed 0 bases, with 12 bases lying between them. Germline V gene lookup returns CDR1 SGHVS and CDR2 FNYEAQ. The genomic DNA TCR beta CDR3 region underwent two rounds of multiplex PCR. Initially, in first-round PCR, primers specific to each TRBV and TRBJ gene were used. TCRdb passed the multiplex PCR reads through MiXCR, listing each CDR3 protein once. The sample has 15,000 to 20,000 distinct CDR3 sequences; about a quarter are singletons.

The V call is TRBV7-6, the J call TRBJ2-3; D is uncertain. The receptor was derived from a donor at least 50 years old with non-small cell lung cancer. The source material was PBMCs, sampled before or after stereotactic body radiation therapy (not recorded which). The CDR3 DNA follows: TGTGCCAGCAGCTTATTTGGCGGAACTAGCACAGATACGCAGTATTTT. It yields the protein CASSLFGGTSTDTQYF.